The 27 T cell receptor beta chains below all came from one sample that was sequenced in a study of graft-versus-host responses after intestinal transplantation. TCRdb keeps only in-frame clones here, not all; method: immunoSEQ multiplex PCR. The sample consists of 49,000 or so clones, roughly 93% of them appearing once. This specimen consisted of PBMCs, obtained roughly 860 days after a first intestinal transplant, on the day of a second. The receptors originated from a human patient who received an intestinal transplant, so some T cells may come from the graft donor.

The chain carries TRBV13 and TRBJ2-7; TRBD2 aligns across 8 bases. Germline assignment: CDR1 PRHDT and CDR2 FYEKMQ (reference sequence). Losses at the gene ends were 5 bases for V and 6 bases for J; bases not matched to a gene: 12. This CDR3 has 15 residues. The CDR3 DNA sequence: TGTGCCAGCAGCGCCGTGGGACTAGTTCCGGTCGAGCAGTACTTC. This gives the protein CASSAVGLVPVEQYF.

The chain couples TRBV4-1 to TRBJ2-5, with D possibly matching TRBD1 (5 bases). V was cut by 0 bases and J by 5 bases, with 16 bases left in between. Germline CDR1 MGHRA, CDR2 YSYEKL. The CDR3 has 16 amino acids. CDR3 sequence (DNA): TGCGCCAGCAGCCAAGAAGCCGCAGGGCATGGCGAGACCCAGTACTTC. Protein product: CASSQEAAGHGETQYF.

The chain carries TRBV14 and TRBJ2-5; 10 bases match TRBD1. The DNA matches TRBJ2-7 better at its end, which makes the J call doubtful. The germline gives CDR1 SGHDN, CDR2 FVKESK. The CDR3 spans 15 residues. CDR3 DNA sequence: TGTGCCAGCAGCACCCGGGACAGGGGACCCTACGAGCAGTACTTC. Its protein product is CASSTRDRGPYEQYF.

CDR3 nucleotides: TGCAGCGGAGGGGGGCGACAGGGGGGCCAGCCCCAGCATTTT. Translation gives CSGGGRQGGQPQHF. The V call is TRBV29-1, the J call TRBJ1-5, with 9 bases aligning to TRBD1. Trimming took 7 bases from V and 7 from J; bases not matched to a gene: 11. The germline CDR1 and CDR2 sequences are SQVTM and ANQGSEA. The CDR3 totals 14 residues.

Turning to this clone: Different DNA sequences within this sample yield the same CDR3. This chain uses TRBV5-4 with TRBJ2-2, with 7 bases lining up with TRBD2. The CDR3 runs to 16 residues. With 4 bases clipped from V and 7 bases from J, the junction kept 13 bases outside the gene matches. CDR1 is SGHNT, CDR2 YYREEE, per germline (reference sequence). The CDR3 DNA follows: TGTGCCAGCAGCCCGGGACTGGCGGGAGAGGGCGGGGAGCTGTTTTTT. Its translation: CASSPGLAGEGGELFF.

This chain connects TRBV19 to TRBJ1-2, with 7 bases lining up with TRBD1. The CDR3 has 12 amino acids. V trimming: 9 bases; J trimming: 7 bases; junction bases outside the gene matches: 8. Germline V gene data show CDR1 as LNHDA and CDR2 as SQIVND (reference sequence). As DNA, the CDR3 is TGTGCCAGCGCCGGGACAGTTCTTGGCTACACCTTC. Its protein is CASAGTVLGYTF.

This chain links TRBV5-1 with TRBJ1-3; D unresolved. The CDR3 is 15 amino acids. In germline, CDR1 is SGHRS, CDR2 YFSETQ. V was cut by 0 bases and J by 3 bases, with 10 bases left in between. In DNA, the CDR3 is TGCGCCAGCAGCTTGGTGGCAGATTATGGAAACACCATATATTTT. This sequence encodes CASSLVADYGNTIYF. The full variable domain, in which reference TRBV5-1 and TRBJ1-3 provide the parts outside the CDR3, is KAGVTQTPRYLIKTRGQQVTLSCSPISGHRSVSWYQQTPGQGLQFLFEYFSETQRNKGNFPGRFSGRQFSNSRSEMNVSTLELGDSALYLCASSLVADYGNTIYFGEGSWLTVV.

This clone appeared a few times. CDR3 sequence: CASSDGGDTDTQYF. The CDR3 bases are TGTGCCAGCAGTGACGGCGGGGACACAGATACGCAGTATTTT. V usage is TRBV6-4 and J usage is TRBJ2-3; D possibly corresponds to TRBD2 (6 bases). CDR3 length equals 14 residues. V lost 2 bases and J lost 2, with 8 bases in between. Germline CDR1 is MRHNA and CDR2 is SNTAGT.

Only one count was recorded for this clone. The chain joins TRBV6-6 to TRBJ1-5; D remains unclear. The CDR3 covers 16 residues. V was shortened by 0 bases and J by 3 bases, with 12 bases between the two germline ends. The germline V gene has CDR1 MNHNY and CDR2 SVGAGI (reference sequence). CDR3 amino acids: CASSYSTGIINQPQHF. The CDR3, as DNA: TGTGCCAGCAGTTACTCGACCGGGATAATCAATCAGCCCCAGCATTTT.

The rearrangement uses TRBV30 and TRBJ1-5; tentative D call: TRBD1 (6 bases). CDR1 GTSNPN and CDR2 SVGIG come from the germline V gene (reference sequence). Trimming removed 2 bases at V and 2 bases at J, with 10 bases between. CDR3 length equals 14 residues. The CDR3 bases are TGTGCCTGGAGTTCCCCAGGGGGCAATCAGCCCCAGCATTTT. This sequence encodes CAWSSPGGNQPQHF. Full variable domain (remainder filled in from reference TRBV30 and TRBJ1-5): SQTIHQWPATLVQPVGSPLSLECTVEGTSNPNLYWYRQAAGRGLQLLFYSVGIGQISSEVPQNLSASRPQDRQFILSSKKLLLSDSGFYLCAWSSPGGNQPQHFGDGTRLSIL.

The V call is TRBV10-3, the J call TRBJ2-7; TRBD2 aligns across 10 bases. Per the germline V gene, CDR1 is ENHRY and CDR2 is SYGVKD. V shed 6 bases and J 5 bases; nucleotides not matched to a gene: 4. CDR3 length equals 13 residues. DNA for the CDR3: TGTGCCATCAGCGGAACTAGCGGGAACGAGCAGTACTTC. The encoded protein is CAISGTSGNEQYF.

The chain carries TRBV6-5 and TRBJ2-7, with D possibly being TRBD2 (5 bases). The CDR3 totals 13 residues. The V gene's germline CDR1 is MNHEY and CDR2 SVGAGI. Between the trimmed V and J ends, which lost 5 bases and 1 base, there was a span of 9 bases. The CDR3, as DNA: TGTGCCAGCAGTGAGCGCGGGTCCTACGAGCAGTACTTC. Residues: CASSERGSYEQYF.

The J gene is TRBJ1-2, the V gene TRBV28, with 9 bases aligning to TRBD1. Trimming took 4 bases from V and 13 from J; bases not matched to a gene: 10. The germline V gene encodes CDR1 MDHEN and CDR2 SYDVKM. This CDR3 is 13 amino acids long. CDR3 sequence (DNA): TGTGCCAGCAGTTCATCCGGGACAGGGAGGGTCACCTTC. This gives the protein CASSSSGTGRVTF.

This chain uses TRBV28 with TRBJ2-5; tentative D call: TRBD1 (5 bases). Germline CDR1 and CDR2: MDHEN and SYDVKM. There are 16 residues in the CDR3. The V end was cut by 5 bases, the J end by 7 bases, with 23 bases between. The CDR3 nucleotides read TGTGCCAGCAGTACCTTAGGGGCGTCCTTAGATGGGACCCAGTACTTC. Its translation is CASSTLGASLDGTQYF. The full variable domain, in which reference TRBV28 and TRBJ2-5 provide the parts outside the CDR3, is DVKVTQSSRYLVKRTGEKVFLECVQDMDHENMFWYRQDPGLGLRLIYFSYDVKMKEKGDIPEGYSVSREKKERFSLILESASTNQTSMYLCASSTLGASLDGTQYFGPGTRLLVL.

The chain employs TRBV7-3 and TRBJ2-1, with D possibly matching TRBD2 (5 bases). The length of the CDR3 is 14 residues. V was shortened by 2 bases and J by 4 bases, with 9 bases between the two germline ends. Per the germline V gene, CDR1 is SGHTA and CDR2 is FQGTGA. The CDR3 loop reads CASSLGGGYNEQFF. Here the CDR3 DNA reads TGTGCCAGCAGCTTAGGTGGAGGATACAATGAGCAGTTCTTC.

The chain recombines TRBV29-1 with TRBJ2-6, with D tentatively TRBD1 (6 bases). The CDR3 contains 15 residues. The germline V gene encodes CDR1 SQVTM and CDR2 ANQGSEA. V was trimmed by 6 bases and J by 0 bases, leaving 12 bases between them. CDR3: CSVQDRSSGANVLTF. In DNA form, the CDR3 reads TGCAGCGTCCAAGACAGGAGCTCTGGGGCCAACGTCCTGACTTTC.

Turning to this clone: A junction boundary mismatches the germline segment, possibly from a read error. This rearrangement joins TRBV5-1 to TRBJ1-4; D possibly corresponds to TRBD1 (5 bases). CDR3 length equals 14 residues. Germline-derived CDR1 and CDR2 are SGHRS and YFSETQ. The CDR3 sequence is CASSLDTNAEELFF. DNA of the CDR3: TGCGCCAGCAGTTTGGACACCAACGCCGAGGAACTGTTTTTT.

This chain connects TRBV5-1 to TRBJ1-5; D perhaps matches TRBD1 (6 bases). Trimming removed 4 bases at V and 2 bases at J, with 16 bases between. Germline V gene sequence: CDR1 SGHRS, CDR2 YFSETQ. This CDR3 region has 16 residues. CDR3 region: CASSTEPGDGNQPQHF. Here the CDR3 DNA reads TGCGCCAGCAGCACCGAACCAGGGGATGGCAATCAGCCCCAGCATTTT.

The chain has TRBV5-1 and TRBJ2-7, with 12 bases fitting TRBD2. The V segment lost 0 bases and the J segment 0 bases; nucleotides outside the gene matches: 10. The CDR3 has 19 residues. CDR1 and CDR2 (germline): SGHRS, YFSETQ. CDR3 region: CASSLAQPGLAGYSYEQYF. CDR3 nucleotide sequence: TGCGCCAGCAGCTTGGCGCAGCCGGGACTAGCGGGTTACTCCTACGAGCAGTACTTC.

This clone was counted once. The V gene is TRBV5-1, the J gene TRBJ2-1, with D unresolved. Trimming shortened V by 6 bases and J by 2 bases, and 9 bases separated the two germline ends. The CDR3 is 13 amino acids. CDR1 is SGHRS, CDR2 YFSETQ, per germline. The DNA of the CDR3 is TGCGCCAGCATTAGTATGACCTACAATGAGCAGTTCTTC. This gives the protein CASISMTYNEQFF.

The chain has TRBV30 and TRBJ2-2; D remains unclear. Germline V gene lookup returns CDR1 GTSNPN and CDR2 SVGIG (reference sequence). V was shortened by 2 bases and J by 3 bases, with 7 bases between the two germline ends. This CDR3 contains 13 residues. For the CDR3, the DNA is TGTGCCTGGAGTATACCTTACACCGGGGAGCTGTTTTTT. Its translation: CAWSIPYTGELFF.

This clone was seen just once. The chain has TRBV5-4 and TRBJ2-1; D ambiguous. V was clipped by 0 bases and J by 7 bases, with 5 bases between them. The CDR3 runs to 12 residues. Germline lookup yields CDR1 SGHNT and CDR2 YYREEE (reference sequence). CDR3 DNA: TGTGCCAGCAGCTTGGGGCTAAATGAGCAGTTCTTC. This translates into CASSLGLNEQFF.

The rearrangement uses TRBV9 and TRBJ2-4, with D hard to call. The V gene lost 0 bases and the J gene lost 0 bases, with 4 bases spanning the gap. The CDR3 totals 14 residues. Germline V gene data show CDR1 as SGDLS and CDR2 as YYNGEE. This CDR3 is CASSVGEAKNIQYF. Written as DNA, the CDR3 is TGTGCCAGCAGCGTAGGGGAAGCCAAAAACATTCAGTACTTC.

The chain employs TRBV25-1 and TRBJ1-6; D ambiguous. CDR3 length: 15 residues. V was shortened by 3 bases and J by 7 bases, with 13 bases between the two germline ends. Germline-derived CDR1 and CDR2 are MGHDK and SYGVNS. The CDR3 nucleotides are TGTGCCAGCAGTGATCGTCGTGGGCCGAATTCACCCCTCCACTTT. It yields the protein CASSDRRGPNSPLHF.

The rearrangement joins TRBV5-1 to TRBJ2-3; D possibly corresponds to TRBD2 (6 bases). Trimming shortened V by 3 bases and J by 2 bases, and 13 bases separated the two germline ends. The germline V gene has CDR1 SGHRS and CDR2 YFSETQ. There are 15 residues in the CDR3. For the CDR3, the DNA is TGCGCCAGCAGCTCGGGACTCGACTTCACAGATACGCAGTATTTT. Its protein is CASSSGLDFTDTQYF.

This chain links TRBV7-9 with TRBJ2-2; TRBD1 agrees at 8 bases. Germline-derived CDR1 and CDR2 are SEHNR and FQNEAQ (reference sequence). V was pared by 5 bases and J by 4 bases, with 6 bases of the junction left unmatched. CDR3 length equals 15 residues. CDR3 bases: TGTGCCAGCAGCACGGACAGGGCTGGCACCGGGGAGCTGTTTTTT. Translation: CASSTDRAGTGELFF.

The chain carries TRBV29-1 and TRBJ1-2; D is perhaps TRBD1 (6 bases). The ends were cut back, 4 bases at V and 8 bases at J, with 17 bases in the middle. This CDR3 comprises 13 residues. From germline, CDR1 is SQVTM and CDR2 ANQGSEA. The CDR3 protein is CSVVETGPEGYTF. The CDR3, as DNA: TGCAGCGTTGTTGAAACAGGGCCGGAGGGCTACACCTTC. The full variable domain, completed using reference TRBV29-1 and TRBJ1-2, is SAVISQKPSRDICQRGTSLTIQCQVDSQVTMMFWYRQQPGQSLTLIATANQGSEATYESGFVIDKFPISRPNLTFSTLTVSNMSPEDSSIYLCSVVETGPEGYTFGSGTRLTVV.